The 14 T cell receptor beta chains below all came from one sample that was sequenced in a study of CD8 T cells in Susac syndrome. RNA totalling roughly 0.5 to 1 ug underwent reverse transcription with random hexamers. TCRdb reanalysed the immunoSEQ multiplex PCR reads using MiXCR and keeps one entry per CDR3 protein. The sample carries around 230,000 distinct CDR3 sequences, roughly 96% recorded once. Sequencing used CD4+ T cells from PBMCs. These receptors originate from a human donor with multiple sclerosis.

The chain has TRBV9 and TRBJ2-6, with 10 nucleotides matching TRBD1. The junction had 4 bases not matched to a gene; V was cut back by 3 bases and J by 4 bases. This CDR3 is built from 16 residues. The germline CDR1 and CDR2 sequences are SGDLS and YYNGEE. This CDR3 is CASSARQGAGANVLTF. In DNA, the CDR3 is TGTGCCAGCAGCGCCCGACAGGGGGCCGGGGCCAACGTCCTGACTTTC.

The chain combines TRBV3-1 with TRBJ1-1, with D perhaps matching TRBD1 (5 bases). CDR3 size: 14 residues. Trimming removed 1 base at V and 4 bases at J, with 10 bases between. The germline gives CDR1 LGHDT, CDR2 YNNKEL (reference sequence). Written as DNA, the CDR3 is TGTGCCAGCAGCCAAGGCGACAGACGCACTGAAGCTTTCTTT. This encodes CASSQGDRRTEAFF.

This clonotype came up once. The chain combines TRBV3-1 with TRBJ1-1, with D unresolved. Germline-derived CDR1 and CDR2 are LGHDT and YNNKEL (reference sequence). The CDR3 is made up of 17 amino acids. Between the trimmed V and J ends, which lost 4 bases and 5 bases, there was a span of 23 bases. The CDR3 protein is CASSLGRWRDLGTEAFF. The CDR3 coding sequence is TGTGCCAGCAGCCTGGGCCGCTGGAGGGATTTAGGGACTGAAGCTTTCTTT. The full variable domain, completed using reference TRBV3-1 and TRBJ1-1, is DTAVSQTPKYLVTQMGNDKSIKCEQNLGHDTMYWYKQDSKKFLKIMFSYNNKELIINETVPNRFSPKSPDKAHLNLHINSLELGDSAVYFCASSLGRWRDLGTEAFFGQGTRLTVV.

The rearrangement links TRBV28 to TRBJ2-1; D possibly uses TRBD1 or TRBD2 (5 bases each). V was cut by 2 bases and J by 15 bases, with 14 bases left in between. The CDR3 has 12 residues. Germline assignment: CDR1 MDHEN and CDR2 SYDVKM. CDR3 nucleotide sequence: TGTGCCAGCAGTTTACCCGGGCCCGGGGCGTTCTTC. Its translation: CASSLPGPGAFF.

This chain joins TRBV9 and TRBJ2-5; 9 bases line up with TRBD2. The CDR3 totals 16 residues. Unmatched junction bases numbered 8, after V lost 0 bases and J lost 5 bases. The germline CDR1 and CDR2 sequences are SGDLS and YYNGEE. CDR3 nucleotide sequence: TGTGCCAGCAGCGTAGCGCGGGGGGGCTTCATGGAGACCCAGTACTTC. Its protein is CASSVARGGFMETQYF.

V usage is TRBV12-3 or TRBV12-4 and J usage is TRBJ2-5, with 7 bases matching TRBD1. This CDR3 is built from 17 residues. The V segment lost 7 bases and the J segment 1 base; nucleotides outside the gene matches: 15. CDR3 in amino acids: CASKTRQARGRQETQYF. The CDR3 coding sequence is TGTGCCAGCAAGACCAGGCAGGCAAGGGGGCGCCAAGAGACCCAGTACTTC.

The chain has TRBV20-1 and TRBJ2-7, with TRBD2 as a possible D gene (5 bases). The CDR3 runs to 14 residues. Trimming stripped 6 bases from V and 3 bases from J, with 18 bases between. The germline gives CDR1 DFQATT, CDR2 SNEGSKA (reference sequence). As DNA, the CDR3 is TGCAGTGCCCATCCGAGCGGAGCTTACTACGAGCAGTACTTC. Amino acids: CSAHPSGAYYEQYF.

The genes are TRBV27 and TRBJ1-2, with a weak D call TRBD1 (5 bases). Germline CDR1 MNHEY, CDR2 SMNVEV (reference sequence). The CDR3 is 16 residues long. The V end lost 5 bases, the J end lost 5 bases, and 21 bases lay between the germline ends. CDR3 sequence: CASSQLTAQGRYGYTF. The CDR3 region has the DNA TGTGCCAGCAGTCAACTTACCGCTCAGGGCCGGTATGGCTACACCTTC.

This chain joins TRBV29-1 and TRBJ2-2, with 9 bases fitting TRBD2. Per the germline V gene, CDR1 is SQVTM and CDR2 is ANQGSEA. J lost 7 bases, V lost 0 bases, and 6 bases had no gene match. This CDR3 is 15 amino acids long. CDR3 region: CSVEDLAGTSGELFF. In DNA form, the CDR3 reads TGCAGCGTTGAAGACCTAGCGGGAACGAGCGGGGAGCTGTTTTTT.

The chain carries TRBV3-1 and TRBJ1-1; D is unclear. The CDR3 is made up of 13 amino acids. The ends were cut back, 2 bases at V and 1 base at J, with 5 bases in the middle. The germline V gene encodes CDR1 LGHDT and CDR2 YNNKEL (reference sequence). The CDR3 DNA reads TGTGCCAGCAGCCAAAGGCAGAACACTGAAGCTTTCTTT. Amino acid sequence: CASSQRQNTEAFF.

Written as DNA, the CDR3 is TGTGCCAGCAGCGTAAGACGGAACCTGAACACCGGGGAGCTGTTTTTT. Protein: CASSVRRNLNTGELFF. The chain uses TRBV9 and TRBJ2-2; D gene unclear. The CDR3 sequence is 16 residues long. V lost 1 base and J 1 base, leaving 11 bases between the germline ends. In germline, CDR1 is SGDLS, CDR2 YYNGEE.

The rearrangement joins TRBV5-1 to TRBJ2-3; possible D gene TRBD2, 6 bases. V was pared by 0 bases and J by 2 bases, with 25 bases between. The germline CDR1 and CDR2 sequences are SGHRS and YFSETQ. CDR3 length: 20 amino acids. DNA of the CDR3: TGCGCCAGCAGCTTGGTTGGAGGGGTCGAGGGGAGAATTTCCACAGATACGCAGTATTTT. This gives the protein CASSLVGGVEGRISTDTQYF.

The chain is built from TRBV12-3 or TRBV12-4 and TRBJ2-5; D call uncertain. This CDR3 is 15 amino acids long. The V gene lost 3 bases and the J gene lost 3 bases, with 14 bases spanning the gap. The CDR3 here is CASSFSGRSEETQYF. CDR3 bases: TGTGCCAGCAGTTTTTCGGGTCGGAGCGAAGAGACCCAGTACTTC.

CDR3 sequence: CAWSETGGGRPQHF. The CDR3 DNA reads as TGTGCCTGGAGCGAGACAGGGGGCGGGCGGCCCCAGCATTTT. The J gene is TRBJ1-5, the V gene TRBV30, with 10 bases matching TRBD1. The V gene's germline CDR1 is GTSNPN and CDR2 SVGIG (reference sequence). The V gene end was trimmed by 3 bases and the J gene end by 9 bases; junction bases not matched to a gene: 8. This CDR3 comprises 14 residues. Filled out from reference TRBV30 and TRBJ1-5, the complete variable domain reads SQTIHQWPATLVQPVGSPLSLECTVEGTSNPNLYWYRQAAGRGLQLLFYSVGIGQISSEVPQNLSASRPQDRQFILSSKKLLLSDSGFYLCAWSETGGGRPQHFGDGTRLSIL.